The 26 T cell receptor beta chains given below trace back to one sample, sequenced in a study of spatial heterogeneity in lung cancer. Time point described: sample taken at primary tumor resection. In TCRdb, the 5' RACE reads were re-called with MiXCR into one record per CDR3 protein. The sample contains 43,000 or so distinct CDR3 sequences, approximately 7% of which appear only once. The specimen was PBMCs, collected at surgery. Receptors originate from a female donor with early-stage non-small cell lung cancer.

At least ten counts were recorded for this clonotype. V usage is TRBV9 and J usage is TRBJ2-1, with D tentatively TRBD2 (5 bases). This CDR3 comprises 13 residues. V was cut by 4 bases and J by 8 bases, with 13 bases left in between. Germline-derived CDR1 and CDR2 are SGDLS and YYNGEE. The CDR3 DNA is TGTGCCAGCAGCCCCAGGCTAGCCTATGAGCAGTTCTTC. This gives the protein CASSPRLAYEQFF.

V and J are TRBV5-5 and TRBJ1-3; no definite D call. CDR1 SGHKS and CDR2 YYEKEE come from the germline V gene (reference sequence). The CDR3 consists of 14 residues. The germline V and J ends were trimmed by 0 bases and 2 bases, with 6 bases remaining between them. CDR3 in DNA: TGTGCCAGCAGCTTGGGGGGAACTGGAAACACCATATATTTT. Protein product: CASSLGGTGNTIYF.

This clonotype has just a few counts. This chain uses TRBV7-9 with TRBJ2-5; D gene ambiguous. From germline, CDR1 is SEHNR and CDR2 FQNEAQ (reference sequence). V lost 5 bases and J 1 base, leaving 5 bases between the germline ends. The CDR3 is 12 residues long. CDR3 coding DNA: TGTGCCAGCAGCCGGCCCCAAGAGACCCAGTACTTC. The encoded protein is CASSRPQETQYF. Filled out from reference TRBV7-9 and TRBJ2-5, the complete variable domain reads DTGVSQNPRHKITKRGQNVTFRCDPISEHNRLYWYRQTLGQGPEFLTYFQNEAQLEKSRLLSDRFSAERPKGSFSTLEIQRTEQGDSAMYLCASSRPQETQYFGPGTRLLVL.

This clonotype was recorded at least ten times. The chain is built from TRBV7-9 and TRBJ2-7; a weak D match, TRBD2 (5 bases). Germline V gives CDR1 SEHNR, CDR2 FQNEAQ (reference sequence). The CDR3 sequence is 14 residues long. V was shortened by 1 base and J by 2 bases, with 9 bases between the two germline ends. DNA of the CDR3: TGTGCCAGCAGCTTAGGTCTAGCCCCCTACGAGCAGTACTTC. Its translation is CASSLGLAPYEQYF. The full variable domain, in which reference TRBV7-9 and TRBJ2-7 provide the parts outside the CDR3, is DTGVSQNPRHKITKRGQNVTFRCDPISEHNRLYWYRQTLGQGPEFLTYFQNEAQLEKSRLLSDRFSAERPKGSFSTLEIQRTEQGDSAMYLCASSLGLAPYEQYFGPGTRLTVT.

This clonotype was observed at least ten times. This chain uses TRBV28 with TRBJ2-1; D remains unclear. The V and J ends lost 3 bases and 0 bases respectively, with 3 bases between them. CDR1 is MDHEN, CDR2 SYDVKM, per germline. The length of the CDR3 is 13 residues. The CDR3 DNA sequence: TGTGCCAGCAGTTTGACCTCCTACAATGAGCAGTTCTTC. Its protein is CASSLTSYNEQFF.

The chain links TRBV5-8 to TRBJ1-1, with unresolved D. The CDR3 loop spans 10 amino acids. CDR1 SGHTS and CDR2 YDEGEE come from the germline V gene. Trimming took off 7 bases at V and 10 bases at J, with 11 bases between the two ends. CDR3 in amino acids: CASGSLGAFF. In DNA, the CDR3 is TGTGCCAGCGGCTCATTGGGAGCTTTCTTT.

This clonotype appeared a few times. The rearrangement uses TRBV18 and TRBJ1-4; D not resolved. The length of the CDR3 is 14 residues. Germline V gives CDR1 KGHSH, CDR2 LQKENI. Between the trimmed V and J ends, which lost 2 bases and 5 bases, there was a span of 9 bases. CDR3 DNA: TGTGCCAGCTCACCAGAAGTGCTGAATGAAAAACTGTTTTTT. Residues: CASSPEVLNEKLFF. The variable domain in full, completed from reference TRBV18 and TRBJ1-4, reads NAGVMQNPRHLVRRRGQEARLRCSPMKGHSHVYWYRQLPEEGLKFMVYLQKENIIDESGMPKERFSAEFPKEGPSILRIQQVVRGDSAAYFCASSPEVLNEKLFFGSGTQLSVL.

This clonotype has ten or more counts. V usage is TRBV12-3 or TRBV12-4 and J usage is TRBJ2-2; TRBD2 matches 14 bases. The junction had 14 bases not matched to a gene; V was cut back by 7 bases and J by 4 bases. The CDR3 is 19 residues long. CDR3 sequence reads: CASMETSGGGPQGTGELFF. The CDR3 DNA is TGTGCCAGCATGGAGACTAGCGGGGGGGGACCCCAGGGCACCGGGGAGCTGTTTTTT.

In its sample, this clonotype was seen a few times. V gene TRBV6-2 or TRBV6-3 combines with J gene TRBJ1-1; D not resolved. Looked up from germline, CDR1 is MNHEY and CDR2 is SVGEGT. The CDR3 covers 16 residues. V was shortened by 3 bases and J by 1 base, with 15 bases between the two germline ends. The CDR3 spells CASSYLSGLTNTEAFF. As DNA, the CDR3 is TGTGCCAGCAGTTATCTATCGGGTCTTACGAACACTGAAGCTTTCTTT.

The sample holds a few counts of this clonotype. This chain uses TRBV18 with TRBJ1-1; D gene uncertain. In germline, CDR1 is KGHSH, CDR2 LQKENI. The ends were cut back, 2 bases at V and 7 bases at J, with 11 bases in the middle. The CDR3 covers 13 residues. CDR3 amino acids: CASSPGQYLEAFF. The CDR3 bases are TGTGCCAGCTCACCAGGCCAGTACCTTGAAGCTTTCTTT.

The chain employs TRBV28 and TRBJ2-7, with D possibly being TRBD1 (5 bases). The CDR3 is 15 residues long. Germline V lookup: CDR1 MDHEN, CDR2 SYDVKM. V was clipped by 4 bases and J by 7 bases, with 20 bases between them. The CDR3 nucleotides read TGTGCCAGCAGTTCCCCTCAGACAGCTAGGGGAGAGCAGTACTTC. Amino acids: CASSSPQTARGEQYF.

This clonotype was counted at least ten times. J is TRBJ2-3 and V is TRBV5-1; D is tentatively TRBD1 or TRBD2 (5 bases each). Germline V gene data show CDR1 as SGHRS and CDR2 as YFSETQ. Trimming took off 0 bases at V and 0 bases at J, with 26 bases between the two ends. This CDR3 is 21 amino acids long. The CDR3 loop reads CASSLGVGDLGRGQSTDTQYF. For the CDR3, the DNA is TGCGCCAGCAGCTTGGGTGTGGGGGACCTCGGAAGGGGCCAGAGCACAGATACGCAGTATTTT.

This clonotype was detected ten times or more. The chain is built from TRBV6-2 or TRBV6-3 and TRBJ2-7; tentatively, D is TRBD2 (5 bases). The germline CDR1 and CDR2 sequences are MNHEY and SVGEGT. The CDR3 consists of 15 residues. Trimming stripped 7 bases from V and 0 bases from J, with 16 bases between. CDR3 loop: CASTSAGGGSYEQYF. DNA of the CDR3: TGTGCCAGCACCTCGGCGGGCGGAGGCTCCTACGAGCAGTACTTC.

The genes are TRBV2 and TRBJ1-1; no firm D call. Per the germline V gene, CDR1 is SNHLY and CDR2 is FYNNEI. The CDR3 totals 13 residues. Trimming shortened V by 6 bases and J by 3 bases, and 11 bases separated the two germline ends. In nucleotides, the CDR3 is TGTGCCAGCAGCTCCTATATGGACACTGAAGCTTTCTTT. It encodes CASSSYMDTEAFF.

This clonotype was seen many times. The V call is TRBV12-3 or TRBV12-4, the J call TRBJ2-2, with TRBD1 matching over 8 bases. With 6 bases clipped from V and 1 base from J, the junction kept 7 bases outside the gene matches. The CDR3 consists of 16 residues. The CDR3: CASRTTGTGNTGELFF. The CDR3 bases are TGTGCCAGCAGAACAACCGGGACAGGGAACACCGGGGAGCTGTTTTTT.

This clonotype was seen a handful of times. This chain links TRBV12-3 or TRBV12-4 with TRBJ2-3; tentatively, D is TRBD2 (5 bases). Trimming cost V 6 bases and J 0 bases, with 7 bases left between them. This CDR3 region has 13 residues. In DNA form, the CDR3 reads TGTGCCAGCAGGAGGGTGAGCACAGATACGCAGTATTTT. Its translation: CASRRVSTDTQYF.

This clonotype was observed many times. The chain uses TRBV11-2 and TRBJ2-5; weak D call: TRBD1 (5 bases). V dropped 1 base and J dropped 3 bases, with 12 bases sitting between them. The CDR3 consists of 15 residues. CDR1 and CDR2 (germline): SGHAT, FQNNGV. CDR3 sequence: CASSLGWGPKETQYF. The CDR3 bases are TGTGCCAGCAGCTTAGGATGGGGCCCTAAAGAGACCCAGTACTTC. The variable domain in full, with the rest retrieved from reference TRBV11-2 and TRBJ2-5, is EAGVAQSPRYKIIEKRQSVAFWCNPISGHATLYWYQQILGQGPKLLIQFQNNGVVDDSQLPKDRFSAERLKGVDSTLKIQPAKLEDSAVYLCASSLGWGPKETQYFGPGTRLLVL.

This clonotype was seen at least ten times. The rearrangement links TRBV7-2 to TRBJ2-3, with TRBD1 matching 9 bases. The germline V gene has CDR1 SGHTA and CDR2 FQGNSA. CDR3 length: 15 amino acids. Germline trimming cut 4 bases from V and 3 bases from J; bases unmatched to any gene: 5. This CDR3 reads CASSSPTGGTDTQYF. The CDR3 bases are TGTGCCAGCAGCTCTCCGACAGGGGGGACAGATACGCAGTATTTT.

In this sample, this clonotype turned up many times. The rearrangement links TRBV7-2 to TRBJ2-3; D unresolved. CDR1 is SGHTA and CDR2 is FQGNSA in the germline V gene. The V end lost 1 base, the J end lost 0 bases, and 5 bases lay between the germline ends. The CDR3 is 14 amino acids. CDR3 region: CASSLEGSTDTQYF. CDR3 coding DNA: TGTGCCAGCAGCTTAGAAGGAAGCACAGATACGCAGTATTTT.

This clonotype has ten or more counts. The chain links TRBV27 to TRBJ2-7; D possibly corresponds to TRBD2 (5 bases). The CDR3 has 14 amino acids. In germline, CDR1 is MNHEY, CDR2 SMNVEV (reference sequence). Trimming pared 6 bases from V and 1 base from J, leaving 13 bases between. The CDR3 reads CASSHGMLSYEQYF. As DNA, the CDR3 is TGTGCCAGCAGCCACGGGATGCTATCCTACGAGCAGTACTTC.

This clonotype turned up a few times. The gene calls are TRBV12-3 or TRBV12-4 and TRBJ2-7, with D possibly being TRBD1 or TRBD2 (5 bases each). This CDR3 contains 14 residues. V lost 5 bases to trimming and J lost 3 bases, with 14 bases between them. The CDR3 DNA reads as TGTGCCAGCAGTCTGGGGACCAGCTTCTACGAGCAGTACTTC. Its translation: CASSLGTSFYEQYF.

This clonotype appeared many times. The CDR3 sequence: CASSLAGDINEQFF. The CDR3 DNA reads as TGTGCCAGCAGTTTAGCGGGGGACATCAATGAGCAGTTCTTC. The chain has TRBV5-6 and TRBJ2-1; TRBD2 agrees at 9 bases. V lost 5 bases and J lost 6; bases outside the gene matches: 6. The CDR3 length is 14 residues. Germline CDR1 and CDR2: SGHDT and YYEEEE.

This clonotype was counted only a few times. This rearrangement joins TRBV29-1 to TRBJ1-2; D is unresolved. The CDR3 totals 13 residues. Trimming cost V 3 bases and J 3 bases, with 11 bases left between them. Germline lookup yields CDR1 SQVTM and CDR2 ANQGSEA. CDR3 region: CSVDPGLDYGYTF. The CDR3 nucleotides are TGCAGCGTTGATCCCGGTTTAGACTATGGCTACACCTTC.

This clonotype appeared a few times. The chain employs TRBV7-6 and TRBJ2-2, with 10 bases aligning to TRBD1. Per germline, CDR1 SGHVS and CDR2 FNYEAQ. V shed 5 bases, J shed 3 bases, and the junction held 3 bases outside the gene matches. The CDR3 is made up of 15 amino acids. CDR3 residues: CASSIGQGDTGELFF. In DNA form, the CDR3 reads TGTGCCAGCAGCATTGGACAGGGGGACACCGGGGAGCTGTTTTTT.

This clonotype has at least ten counts. The V gene is TRBV7-8, the J gene TRBJ2-3; 10 bases align to TRBD2. V lost 3 bases, J lost 5 bases, and 8 bases stayed unmatched. This CDR3 has 16 residues. Germline-derived CDR1 and CDR2 are SGHVS and FQNEAQ. CDR3 DNA sequence: TGTGCCAGCAGCTTTCTCAGCGGGGGGGCAAAAGATACGCAGTATTTT. It yields the protein CASSFLSGGAKDTQYF. The variable domain in full, completed from reference TRBV7-8 and TRBJ2-3, reads GAGVSQSPRYKVAKRGQDVALRCDPISGHVSLFWYQQALGQGPEFLTYFQNEAQLDKSGLPSDRFFAERPEGSVSTLKIQRTQQEDSAVYLCASSFLSGGAKDTQYFGPGTRLTVL.

This clonotype was recorded at least ten times. The V call is TRBV4-1, the J call TRBJ2-7; no definite D call. The CDR3 sequence is 16 residues long. V dropped 1 base and J dropped 7 bases, with 20 bases sitting between them. The germline CDR1 and CDR2 sequences are MGHRA and YSYEKL. This CDR3 reads CASSQAPAGRRMEQYF. CDR3 nucleotide sequence: TGCGCCAGCAGCCAAGCCCCGGCAGGCAGGCGAATGGAGCAGTACTTC.